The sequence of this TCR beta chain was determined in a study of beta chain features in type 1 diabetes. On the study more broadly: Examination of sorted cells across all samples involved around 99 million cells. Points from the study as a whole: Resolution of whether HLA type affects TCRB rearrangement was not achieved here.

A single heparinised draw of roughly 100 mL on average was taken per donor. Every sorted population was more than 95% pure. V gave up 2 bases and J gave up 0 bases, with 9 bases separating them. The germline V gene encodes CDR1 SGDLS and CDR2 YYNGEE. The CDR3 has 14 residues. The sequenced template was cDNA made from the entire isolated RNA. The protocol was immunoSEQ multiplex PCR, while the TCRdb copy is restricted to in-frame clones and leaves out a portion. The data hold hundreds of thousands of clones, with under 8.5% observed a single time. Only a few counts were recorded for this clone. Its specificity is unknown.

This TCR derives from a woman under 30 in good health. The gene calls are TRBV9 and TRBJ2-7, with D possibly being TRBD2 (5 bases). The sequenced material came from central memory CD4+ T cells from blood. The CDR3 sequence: CASSVGRGSYEQYF. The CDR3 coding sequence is TGTGCCAGCAGCGTCGGACGGGGCTCCTACGAGCAGTACTTC.